This T cell receptor beta chain was identified in a study of T-cell reconstitution after alpha-beta-depleted transplantation in children. The CDR3 length is 15 residues. The junction had 8 bases not matched to a gene; V was cut back by 2 bases and J by 4 bases. Germline-derived CDR1 and CDR2 are SQVTM and ANQGSEA. Molecular barcoding with unique molecular identifiers was used for the TCRbeta library. TCRdb reanalysed the PCR reads using MiXCR and keeps one entry per CDR3 protein. The sample records about 540,000 distinct CDR3 sequences, about 16% being singletons. The TCR originated in a human donor who donated a stem cell graft to a child with acute lymphoblastic leukemia. This specimen was PBMCs from the stem cell graft donor, taken from the stem cell graft. The rearrangement uses TRBV29-1 and TRBJ2-1, with 7 bases aligning to TRBD1. The CDR3 bases are TGCAGCGTTGAAATGCTCGGGACAGCTTACAATGAGCAGTTCTTC. Translating gives CSVEMLGTAYNEQFF.